This T cell receptor (beta chain) is from a study of metastatic and nonmetastatic thyroid tumors. TCRdb re-clonotyped the PCR reads via MiXCR. The top ten clones hold 2.5% to 3.5% of a sample with 50,000 to 65,000 clones, roughly a sixth of them seen once. From germline, CDR1 is LNHNV and CDR2 YYDKDF (reference sequence). Trimming removed 0 bases at V and 1 base at J, with 13 bases between. The CDR3 extends over 16 amino acids. Ahead of thyroid surgery, no patient had received treatment of any kind. This clone came up many times. The sequence was collected from a female donor with papillary thyroid cancer or a benign thyroid nodule (not recorded which). Some clones in this sample may be carry-over from other donors' samples. This chain connects TRBV15 to TRBJ2-7; D is unresolved. The sequenced sample was blood. The CDR3 DNA is TGTGCCACCAGCAGAGAGATCAGGTTGGCGTCCTACGAGCAGTACTTC. Its translation: CATSREIRLASYEQYF.